Shown below are 28 T cell receptor beta chains from a single sample sequenced in a study of lymphopenia after photon versus proton radiotherapy. The data were produced by immunoSEQ multiplex PCR, yet TCRdb's version contains in-frame clones alone and is incomplete. The sample consists of around 20,000 clones, approximately 90% of them appearing once. The source was peripheral blood, collected from a patient treated with proton-based radiotherapy. Every receptor here comes from an elderly man with esophageal cancer.

The chain employs TRBV29-1 and TRBJ1-1; 9 bases map to TRBD1. Trimming cost V 7 bases and J 10 bases; bases outside gene matches: 10. The CDR3 is 12 residues long. The germline CDR1 and CDR2 sequences are SQVTM and ANQGSEA. The CDR3 bases are TGCAGCGCCGGACAGGGGAACGGGGGAGCTTTCTTT. It specifies CSAGQGNGGAFF.

This rearrangement joins TRBV6-5 to TRBJ1-2; D may be TRBD1 (5 bases). V was shortened by 0 bases and J by 4 bases, with 15 bases between the two germline ends. Germline loops: CDR1 MNHEY, CDR2 SVGAGI. The CDR3 sequence is 16 residues long. The CDR3 reads CASSYSWGREGYGYTF. Here the CDR3 DNA reads TGTGCCAGCAGTTACTCGTGGGGCAGGGAGGGCTATGGCTACACCTTC.

The chain recombines TRBV19 with TRBJ1-1; no definite D call. The CDR3 sequence is 13 residues long. Per the germline V gene, CDR1 is LNHDA and CDR2 is SQIVND (reference sequence). V was pared by 3 bases and J by 11 bases, with 16 bases between. CDR3 residues: CASSMETLREAFF. The CDR3 nucleotides read TGTGCCAGTAGTATGGAGACACTCCGGGAGGCTTTCTTT.

The CDR3 is CASSQDVGFGSPEAFF. In nucleotides, the CDR3 is TGCGCCAGCAGCCAAGATGTAGGGTTTGGTTCACCTGAAGCTTTCTTT. The chain uses TRBV4-3 and TRBJ1-1; D is uncertain. CDR3 length equals 16 residues. V was clipped by 0 bases and J by 6 bases, with 17 bases between them. Per germline, CDR1 LGHNA and CDR2 YSLEER.

The CDR3 nucleotides are TGTGCCAGCAGCATCCCGGGACAACCCGAGCAGTACTTC. Residues: CASSIPGQPEQYF. The chain joins TRBV11-3 to TRBJ2-7, with D tentatively TRBD1 (6 bases). CDR1 and CDR2 (germline): SGHNT, YENEEA. V was shortened by 5 bases and J by 6 bases, with 14 bases between the two germline ends. The CDR3 has 13 residues. Using reference TRBV11-3 and TRBJ2-7 for the parts outside the CDR3, the full variable domain is EAGVVQSPRYKIIEKKQPVAFWCNPISGHNTLYWYLQNLGQGPELLIRYENEEAVDDSQLPKDRFSAERLKGVDSTLKIQPAELGDSAVYLCASSIPGQPEQYFGPGTRLTVT.

This rearrangement joins TRBV12-5 to TRBJ2-7; either TRBD1 or TRBD2 may supply D (5 bases each). The V end lost 3 bases, the J end lost 4 bases, and 10 bases lay between the germline ends. The germline V gene encodes CDR1 LGHNT and CDR2 FRNRAP. This CDR3 region has 13 residues. The CDR3, as DNA: TGTGCTAGTGGTTTTGGGGACGGTTACGAGCAGTACTTC. Its translation is CASGFGDGYEQYF.

The chain links TRBV7-6 to TRBJ2-7; D perhaps matches TRBD2 (7 bases). The V end lost 6 bases, the J end lost 6 bases, and 15 bases lay between the germline ends. The CDR3 contains 13 residues. Germline CDR1 SGHVS, CDR2 FNYEAQ. DNA of the CDR3: TGTGCCAGCAGTATGGGGGGGCCTGGCGAGCAGTACTTC. This codes for CASSMGGPGEQYF.

This sequence joins TRBV2 and TRBJ1-3; D may be TRBD1 (5 bases). The V end lost 3 bases, the J end lost 6 bases, and 12 bases lay between the germline ends. This CDR3 contains 14 residues. Germline CDR1 and CDR2: SNHLY and FYNNEI. The CDR3 loop is CASSDYSGENTIYF. The DNA for the CDR3 is TGTGCCAGCAGTGACTATTCGGGGGAAAACACCATATATTTT.

In the case of this clone: Mismatch with germline at one junction end may stem from a read error. The rearrangement joins TRBV11-2 to TRBJ2-1; D not certain. The germline V gene has CDR1 SGHAT and CDR2 FQNNGV. The CDR3 is 11 residues long. CDR3 sequence reads: CASSSSVEVVF. The CDR3 DNA reads TGTGCCAGCAGCTCTTCCGTTGAAGTGGTCTTC.

CDR3 sequence reads: CASRGQSIYEQYF. CDR3 bases: TGTGCCAGCAGAGGGCAGAGTATCTACGAGCAGTACTTC. The rearrangement links TRBV11-2 to TRBJ2-7; D is undetermined. Germline CDR1 SGHAT, CDR2 FQNNGV. V shed 6 bases and J shed 3 bases, with 12 bases lying between them. This CDR3 has 13 amino acids.

The rearrangement uses TRBV6-5 and TRBJ1-5; 9 nucleotides agree with TRBD1. This CDR3 has 15 residues. The V segment lost 6 bases and the J segment 2 bases; nucleotides outside the gene matches: 5. The V gene's germline CDR1 is MNHEY and CDR2 SVGAGI. The CDR3 DNA is TGTGCCAGCAGGAGACAGGGGGTAGGCAATCAGCCCCAGCATTTT. Protein: CASRRQGVGNQPQHF.

The chain joins TRBV7-2 to TRBJ1-2; D might be TRBD1 (6 bases). Germline V gene data show CDR1 as SGHTA and CDR2 as FQGNSA. V lost 4 bases and J 4 bases, leaving 19 bases between the germline ends. CDR3 length equals 16 residues. The CDR3 reads CASSSAGTTLVYGYTF. For the CDR3, the DNA is TGTGCCAGCAGCTCCGCCGGGACAACACTCGTCTATGGCTACACCTTC.

The rearrangement links TRBV27 to TRBJ1-1; D call uncertain. The CDR3 is 14 amino acids. CDR1 is MNHEY and CDR2 is SMNVEV in the germline V gene (reference sequence). V was cut by 5 bases and J by 0 bases, with 10 bases left in between. The CDR3 bases are TGTGCCAGCAGTGAAGGGTTCATGAACACTGAAGCTTTCTTT. It yields the protein CASSEGFMNTEAFF.

This clone was found once. The chain has TRBV2 and TRBJ2-7; TRBD2 might be the D (6 bases). The germline V gene has CDR1 SNHLY and CDR2 FYNNEI. There are 14 residues in the CDR3. The germline V and J ends were trimmed by 4 bases and 3 bases, with 13 bases remaining between them. The CDR3 sequence is CASSVSTGDYEQYF. The CDR3 DNA is TGTGCCAGCAGTGTCTCGACGGGGGACTACGAGCAGTACTTC.

The chain is built from TRBV10-3 and TRBJ2-7, with unresolved D. The CDR3 runs to 12 residues. V was trimmed by 2 bases and J by 7 bases, leaving 9 bases between them. Germline values: CDR1 ENHRY, CDR2 SYGVKD. CDR3 in amino acids: CAISEARNEQYF. The DNA of the CDR3 is TGTGCCATCAGTGAGGCTCGGAATGAGCAGTACTTC.

The V call is TRBV5-1, the J call TRBJ1-6; 7 nucleotides agree with TRBD1. Germline lookup yields CDR1 SGHRS and CDR2 YFSETQ. The CDR3 runs 15 residues. Germline trimming cut 3 bases from V and 10 bases from J; bases unmatched to any gene: 10. This CDR3 reads CASSSGTDAESPLHF. CDR3 in DNA: TGCGCCAGCAGCTCAGGGACAGACGCTGAATCACCCCTCCACTTT.

This sequence joins TRBV7-9 and TRBJ1-4; possible D gene TRBD1, 5 bases. The germline V and J ends were trimmed by 3 bases and 4 bases, with 21 bases remaining between them. CDR3 size: 18 residues. CDR1 and CDR2 (germline): SEHNR, FQNEAQ (reference sequence). CDR3 region: CASSFRRPQGRDNEKLFF. The CDR3 DNA is TGTGCCAGCAGCTTTAGACGCCCTCAGGGAAGGGATAATGAAAAACTGTTTTTT.

V and J are TRBV7-9 and TRBJ2-2; D may match TRBD1 or TRBD2 (5 bases each). This CDR3 spans 16 amino acids. Germline V lookup: CDR1 SEHNR, CDR2 FQNEAQ (reference sequence). The V end was cut by 1 base, the J end by 0 bases, with 9 bases between. In DNA form, the CDR3 reads TGTGCCAGCAGCTTAGGGGACGGGTCGAACACCGGGGAGCTGTTTTTT. Its translation: CASSLGDGSNTGELFF.

The J gene is TRBJ1-5, the V gene TRBV27; TRBD1 agrees at 12 bases. The V and J ends lost 5 bases and 6 bases, in that order; junction bases with no gene match: 8. Per germline, CDR1 MNHEY and CDR2 SMNVEV (reference sequence). The CDR3 is 16 amino acids. CDR3 DNA sequence: TGTGCCAGCAGTACGCTCGGGACAGGGGGCCGTCAGCCCCAGCATTTT. It translates to CASSTLGTGGRQPQHF.

The gene calls are TRBV18 and TRBJ1-4; the match to TRBD1 covers 8 bases. This CDR3 is 13 amino acids long. V was clipped by 4 bases and J by 8 bases; unmatched bases: 3. Germline V CDR1 and CDR2: KGHSH, LQKENI. This chain's CDR3 is CASSQTGEEKLFF. The DNA for the CDR3 is TGTGCCAGCTCACAGACAGGGGAGGAAAAACTGTTTTTT.

The chain carries TRBV6-5 and TRBJ1-1, with no clear D. V was pared by 3 bases and J by 1 base, with 9 bases between. Germline V CDR1 and CDR2: MNHEY, SVGAGI. The CDR3 runs 14 residues. The DNA of the CDR3 is TGTGCCAGCAGTTATGAGTCAGGGAACACTGAAGCTTTCTTT. Its protein is CASSYESGNTEAFF.

The chain employs TRBV10-3 and TRBJ2-7; D call uncertain. The CDR3 runs 11 residues. Germline lookup yields CDR1 ENHRY and CDR2 SYGVKD. V lost 8 bases, J lost 6 bases, and 11 bases lay in between. CDR3 bases: TGTGCCATCGGGGTGGACGGCGAGCAGTACTTC. Amino acids: CAIGVDGEQYF.

This rearrangement joins TRBV29-1 to TRBJ2-1, with a tentative D call TRBD2 (5 bases). This CDR3 region has 13 residues. The V end lost 4 bases, the J end lost 4 bases, and 11 bases lay between the germline ends. The germline V gene encodes CDR1 SQVTM and CDR2 ANQGSEA. The CDR3 nucleotides read TGCAGCGTTGGGACTTCTGATTACAATGAGCAGTTCTTC. Amino acids: CSVGTSDYNEQFF.

The V and J genes are TRBV7-9 and TRBJ1-2, with D perhaps TRBD1 (6 bases). Germline V gene lookup returns CDR1 SEHNR and CDR2 FQNEAQ (reference sequence). This CDR3 has 16 residues. Trimming cost V 3 bases and J 5 bases, with 19 bases left between them. The CDR3: CASSFIRTARDYGYTF. The CDR3 DNA reads as TGTGCCAGCAGCTTCATCCGGACAGCTCGGGATTATGGCTACACCTTC.

The rearrangement joins TRBV19 to TRBJ1-1; D uncertain. The CDR3 is made up of 14 amino acids. The germline V and J ends were trimmed by 4 bases and 0 bases, with 9 bases remaining between them. Germline V lookup: CDR1 LNHDA, CDR2 SQIVND (reference sequence). CDR3 coding DNA: TGTGCCAGTAGTACCGGAGTCATGAACACTGAAGCTTTCTTT. It yields the protein CASSTGVMNTEAFF.

The chain joins TRBV11-2 to TRBJ2-7; 8 nucleotides agree with TRBD1. Germline V CDR1 and CDR2: SGHAT, FQNNGV. V shed 1 base and J 3 bases; nucleotides not matched to a gene: 8. The CDR3 covers 16 residues. The chain's CDR3 is CASSLARDRSFYEQYF. The CDR3 bases are TGTGCCAGCAGCTTAGCTAGGGACAGGAGCTTCTACGAGCAGTACTTC.

The chain carries TRBV6-4 and TRBJ2-3, with D tentatively TRBD1 or TRBD2 (5 bases each). Germline CDR1 and CDR2: MRHNA and SNTAGT. This CDR3 region has 14 residues. V dropped 2 bases and J dropped 2 bases, with 8 bases sitting between them. CDR3 protein: CASSDDGATDTQYF. The CDR3 nucleotides are TGTGCCAGCAGTGACGACGGGGCCACAGATACGCAGTATTTT.

The V call is TRBV7-2, the J call TRBJ1-2, with 7 bases aligning to TRBD1. The CDR3 extends over 13 amino acids. V trimming: 5 bases; J trimming: 4 bases; junction bases outside the gene matches: 4. CDR1 and CDR2 from the germline V gene are SGHTA and FQGNSA. CDR3: CASSATGAYGYTF. The CDR3, as DNA: TGTGCCAGCAGCGCTACAGGGGCCTATGGCTACACCTTC.